This T cell receptor (beta chain) derives from a study of OX40 agonist ivuxolimab in advanced cancers. TCRdb keeps only in-frame clones here, not all; method: immunoSEQ multiplex PCR. This table holds tens of thousands of clones, roughly 80% found once. V lost 2 bases to trimming and J lost 10 bases, with 11 bases between them. The CDR3 has 12 residues. The V gene's germline CDR1 is SGHDN and CDR2 FVKESK. The source material was CD4+ or CD8+ T cells sorted from blood, sampled in a trial of the OX40 agonist ivuxolimab. The TCR sequence derives from an adult with an advanced solid tumor such as melanoma, head and neck, liver or kidney cancer. This chain connects TRBV14 to TRBJ1-1; TRBD1 might be the D (5 bases). The CDR3 is CASSQSGGLAFF. Here the CDR3 DNA reads TGTGCCAGCAGCCAAAGCGGGGGATTAGCTTTCTTT.